These 20 T cell receptor beta chains were sequenced from one sample in a study of T cells in Graves' hyperthyroidism and ophthalmopathy. The source material, RNA transcripts, was used to amplify TCR beta CDR3 regions. An initial round of RT-PCR targeting the TCR CDR3 relied on the HTBI primer set. TCRdb re-derived calls from the multiplex PCR reads in MiXCR, one entry per CDR3 protein. Here the sample spans around 720,000 distinct CDR3 sequences, about a third being singletons. The sample was blood. Every receptor here comes from a woman aged 40 to 50 with Graves' hyperthyroidism.

This clonotype was seen ten or more times. This chain uses TRBV5-1 with TRBJ2-7; TRBD1 matches 7 bases. Looked up from germline, CDR1 is SGHRS and CDR2 is YFSETQ. The CDR3 covers 15 residues. Trimming took 3 bases from V and 2 from J; bases not matched to a gene: 8. The CDR3 bases are TGCGCCAGCAGCTCGACCTCCGGGACAGCCTACGAGCAGTACTTC. It codes for CASSSTSGTAYEQYF.

The V call is TRBV20-1, the J call TRBJ1-4; D may be TRBD1 (6 bases). Deletions cut 1 base from V and 6 bases from J, with 24 bases between. The CDR3 is 18 residues long. Germline V gives CDR1 DFQATT, CDR2 SNEGSKA (reference sequence). CDR3 coding DNA: TGCAGTGCTAGAGGTCGAGTTGGGGGCCCCCAAATATATGAAAAACTGTTTTTT. This codes for CSARGRVGGPQIYEKLFF.

The rearrangement uses TRBV20-1 and TRBJ2-7; 8 bases map to TRBD1. There are 13 residues in the CDR3. V lost 6 bases, J lost 4 bases, and 8 bases stayed unmatched. Germline CDR1 is DFQATT and CDR2 is SNEGSKA (reference sequence). CDR3 nucleotides: TGCAGTGCAGCCCAAGGGACAGGTTACGAGCAGTACTTC. Its translation: CSAAQGTGYEQYF.

This clonotype came up many times. The V and J genes are TRBV5-8 and TRBJ1-3, with a weak D call TRBD1 (5 bases). CDR1 is SGHTS, CDR2 YDEGEE, per germline. With 2 bases removed from V and 7 bases from J, the gap between germline ends came to 10 bases. This CDR3 has 13 amino acids. The CDR3 sequence is CASSFGRANTIYF. The DNA for the CDR3 is TGTGCCAGCAGCTTCGGCAGGGCGAACACCATATATTTT.

Here the CDR3 DNA reads TGTGCCATCAGTGAGTCTGAACCAGTGAATGAAAAACTGTTTTTT. The encoded protein is CAISESEPVNEKLFF. The rearrangement links TRBV10-3 to TRBJ1-4; D is unclear. Trimming shortened V by 0 bases and J by 5 bases, and 10 bases separated the two germline ends. The V gene's germline CDR1 is ENHRY and CDR2 SYGVKD. This CDR3 contains 15 residues.

This clonotype was detected only once. Just one base apart from a much larger clone, this may be a read error. V gene TRBV29-1 combines with J gene TRBJ1-1; D is possibly TRBD1 (6 bases). From germline, CDR1 is SQVTM and CDR2 ANQGSEA. The CDR3 runs 13 residues. The V end was cut by 5 bases, the J end by 4 bases, with 14 bases between. CDR3 residues: CSVRVRGATEAFF. The CDR3 nucleotides are TGCAGCGTTCGGGTCCGGGGGGCCACTGAAGCTTTCTTT.

This clonotype has ten or more counts. The rearrangement links TRBV7-9 to TRBJ1-4; D is unresolved. This CDR3 region has 13 residues. Trimming pared 5 bases from V and 4 bases from J, leaving 8 bases between. Per the germline V gene, CDR1 is SEHNR and CDR2 is FQNEAQ (reference sequence). The CDR3 DNA is TGTGCCAGCAGCGCCTCGGGTAATGAAAAACTGTTTTTT. Its translation is CASSASGNEKLFF.

This clonotype was detected many times. A much larger clonotype is one base distant, so this may be a read error. This sequence joins TRBV6-1 and TRBJ1-2, with D unresolved. The V gene lost 2 bases and the J gene lost 5 bases, with 3 bases spanning the gap. The germline CDR1 and CDR2 sequences are MNHNS and SASEGT. The CDR3 extends over 11 amino acids. CDR3 amino acids: CASSEFYGYTF. For the CDR3, the DNA is TGTGCCAGCAGTGAATTTTATGGCTACACCTTC.

The chain employs TRBV4-1 and TRBJ1-5; D uncertain. There are 13 residues in the CDR3. Trimming cost V 1 base and J 6 bases, with 7 bases left between them. The V gene's germline CDR1 is MGHRA and CDR2 YSYEKL. The CDR3: CASSQVSGQPQHF. The CDR3 nucleotides are TGCGCCAGCAGCCAAGTTTCCGGTCAGCCCCAGCATTTT.

The gene calls are TRBV12-3 or TRBV12-4 and TRBJ2-7; maybe TRBD1 (5 bases). The V end lost 6 bases, the J end lost 2 bases, and 11 bases lay between the germline ends. The CDR3 extends over 13 amino acids. CDR3 amino acids: CASRTDGPYEQYF. The CDR3, as DNA: TGTGCCAGCAGGACAGACGGTCCCTACGAGCAGTACTTC.

In its sample, this clonotype was seen many times. The V gene is TRBV2, the J gene TRBJ1-1; the D is unclear. Germline V lookup: CDR1 SNHLY, CDR2 FYNNEI. V was pared by 7 bases and J by 10 bases, with 16 bases between. The CDR3 contains 12 residues. The CDR3 region is CASTYRLEGAFF. CDR3 coding DNA: TGTGCCAGCACCTATCGCCTTGAGGGAGCTTTCTTT.

This clonotype came up once. The V call is TRBV29-1, the J call TRBJ1-1; tentatively, D is TRBD1 (5 bases). The CDR3 extends over 13 amino acids. V was clipped by 5 bases and J by 2 bases, with 12 bases between them. The germline CDR1 and CDR2 sequences are SQVTM and ANQGSEA. CDR3 residues: CSVTAGPNTEAFF. In DNA, the CDR3 is TGCAGCGTTACCGCAGGGCCTAACACTGAAGCTTTCTTT.

The rearrangement uses TRBV29-1 and TRBJ2-7, with D tentatively TRBD1 or TRBD2 (6 bases each). Germline V lookup: CDR1 SQVTM, CDR2 ANQGSEA. The CDR3 is 12 residues long. V lost 6 bases to trimming and J lost 1 base, with 10 bases between them. The CDR3 protein is CSVGGLSYEQYF. The CDR3 nucleotides read TGCAGCGTAGGGGGGTTGTCCTACGAGCAGTACTTC.

The sample holds a few counts of this clonotype. This rearrangement joins TRBV12-3 or TRBV12-4 to TRBJ2-2; 9 nucleotides line up with TRBD1. Trimming took 6 bases from V and 4 from J; bases not matched to a gene: 6. CDR3 size: 15 residues. The CDR3 reads CASRLGQGSTGELFF. CDR3 nucleotides: TGTGCCAGCAGGCTGGGACAGGGCAGCACCGGGGAGCTGTTTTTT.

This clonotype was seen repeatedly, ten times or more. This chain connects TRBV19 to TRBJ1-5; a possible D gene is TRBD1 (6 bases). V dropped 6 bases and J dropped 0 bases, with 12 bases sitting between them. Germline V gene sequence: CDR1 LNHDA, CDR2 SQIVND (reference sequence). The CDR3 consists of 15 residues. CDR3 residues: CASSGRTDSNQPQHF. CDR3 bases: TGTGCCAGTAGCGGCCGGACAGATAGCAATCAGCCCCAGCATTTT.

This clonotype has just a few counts. This chain's CDR3 is CASSLQWILDTEAFF. In DNA, the CDR3 is TGTGCCAGCAGCCTACAATGGATATTGGACACTGAAGCTTTCTTT. V and J are TRBV7-8 and TRBJ1-1, with no clear D. Looked up from germline, CDR1 is SGHVS and CDR2 is FQNEAQ. CDR3 length equals 15 residues. V dropped 5 bases and J dropped 3 bases, with 16 bases sitting between them.

The chain has TRBV5-5 and TRBJ1-2, with no clear D. This CDR3 contains 14 residues. Trimming took off 7 bases at V and 8 bases at J, with 21 bases between the two ends. Germline-derived CDR1 and CDR2 are SGHKS and YYEKEE (reference sequence). CDR3 sequence reads: CASFRSLLGFGYTF. CDR3 DNA: TGTGCCAGCTTTAGGTCGCTTCTGGGATTCGGCTACACCTTC.

The chain has TRBV10-1 and TRBJ1-2, with 7 positions matching TRBD1. V shed 3 bases and J 3 bases; nucleotides not matched to a gene: 1. The CDR3 is 13 amino acids. Germline V gives CDR1 WNHNN, CDR2 SYGVQD (reference sequence). The CDR3 protein is CASSEGGDYGYTF. In DNA form, the CDR3 reads TGCGCCAGCAGTGAAGGGGGCGACTATGGCTACACCTTC.

V usage is TRBV6-5 and J usage is TRBJ2-7; 10 nucleotides line up with TRBD1. Germline V gene sequence: CDR1 MNHEY, CDR2 SVGAGI. This CDR3 comprises 17 residues. After removal of 5 bases from V and 1 base from J, the junction contained 11 bases not matched to a gene. The CDR3 region has the DNA TGTGCCAGCAGTACACCCCGGGACAGGGGTTTGTCCTACGAGCAGTACTTC. As protein: CASSTPRDRGLSYEQYF.

The chain recombines TRBV6-1 with TRBJ1-4; D is perhaps TRBD1 (5 bases). The CDR3 runs 16 residues. V lost 7 bases to trimming and J lost 0 bases, with 15 bases between them. CDR1 is MNHNS, CDR2 SASEGT, per germline. The CDR3 loop is CASTAGTLATNEKLFF. The CDR3 region has the DNA TGTGCCAGCACTGCCGGGACGCTTGCAACTAATGAAAAACTGTTTTTT.